The rows below give T cell receptor beta chains drawn from one sample of a study of T cell responses to AZD1222 COVID-19 vaccine. The protocol was immunoSEQ multiplex PCR, while the TCRdb copy is restricted to in-frame clones and leaves out a portion. The sample consists of some 140,000 clones, approximately 91% of them appearing once. The source material was peripheral blood, sampled on day 0 of AZD1222 vaccination. The receptors originated from an adult in good health. The CDR3 runs from the conserved cysteine through the conserved F or W. Each record gives: V gene, D gene, J gene, CDR3 protein. D genes are given only for firm matches.

V gene: TRBV5-4; D gene: .; J gene: TRBJ1-1; CDR3 protein: CASSPRANTEAFF
V gene: TRBV6-5; D gene: .; J gene: TRBJ2-1; CDR3 protein: CASSYHDKNEQFF
V gene: TRBV6-1; D gene: TRBD2; J gene: TRBJ2-1; CDR3 protein: CASSAPHWTSGVRRNEQFF
V gene: TRBV5-1; D gene: .; J gene: TRBJ1-1; CDR3 protein: CASSLSGMGEAFF
V gene: TRBV4-1; D gene: .; J gene: TRBJ2-3; CDR3 protein: CASSQGGLTDTQYF
V gene: TRBV19; D gene: .; J gene: TRBJ1-3; CDR3 protein: CASSNRTQSSGNTIYF
V gene: TRBV28; D gene: .; J gene: TRBJ1-1; CDR3 protein: CASSLEQNTEAFF
V gene: TRBV28; D gene: TRBD2; J gene: TRBJ2-1; CDR3 protein: CASSLLAGGDNEQFF
V gene: TRBV6-5; D gene: TRBD1; J gene: TRBJ2-1; CDR3 protein: CASSPPGQGSNEQFF
V gene: TRBV3-1/TRBV3-2; D gene: .; J gene: TRBJ1-1; CDR3 protein: CASSLYINTEAFF
V gene: TRBV7-8; D gene: .; J gene: TRBJ1-3; CDR3 protein: CASSYTHSGAGNTIYF
V gene: TRBV2; D gene: TRBD2; J gene: TRBJ2-5; CDR3 protein: CASSLTWGGEETQYF
V gene: TRBV7-2; D gene: .; J gene: TRBJ2-2; CDR3 protein: CASTRDQTGELFF
V gene: TRBV6-6; D gene: .; J gene: TRBJ2-7; CDR3 protein: CASSGSDYEQYF
V gene: TRBV4-2; D gene: .; J gene: TRBJ2-2; CDR3 protein: CASSQPAGTHTGELFF
V gene: TRBV2; D gene: .; J gene: TRBJ1-5; CDR3 protein: CAITGSENQPQHF
V gene: TRBV11-3; D gene: .; J gene: TRBJ2-1; CDR3 protein: CASSLESSAEQFF
V gene: TRBV15; D gene: TRBD1; J gene: TRBJ1-2; CDR3 protein: CATSARDRGGYTF
V gene: TRBV5-1; D gene: .; J gene: TRBJ1-1; CDR3 protein: CASSLGQGLNTEAFF
V gene: TRBV30; D gene: .; J gene: TRBJ2-7; CDR3 protein: CAWGRTDVEQYF
V gene: TRBV5-6; D gene: .; J gene: TRBJ1-1; CDR3 protein: CASRGGGTEAFF
V gene: TRBV29-1; D gene: .; J gene: TRBJ1-2; CDR3 protein: CSAGEGAANYGYTF
V gene: TRBV7-2; D gene: .; J gene: TRBJ2-7; CDR3 protein: CASSPDRALGEQYF
V gene: TRBV5-4; D gene: .; J gene: TRBJ1-1; CDR3 protein: CASNSDGITEAFF
V gene: TRBV28; D gene: TRBD1; J gene: TRBJ1-6; CDR3 protein: CASSFSLQGANSPLHF
V gene: TRBV24-1; D gene: TRBD1; J gene: TRBJ1-6; CDR3 protein: CATSLRGQHNSPLHF
V gene: TRBV7-2; D gene: .; J gene: TRBJ2-5; CDR3 protein: CASSHGRQETQYF
V gene: TRBV6-5; D gene: TRBD2; J gene: TRBJ2-1; CDR3 protein: CASGRGSSYNEQFF
V gene: TRBV28; D gene: .; J gene: TRBJ1-1; CDR3 protein: CASSLTPNTEAFF
V gene: TRBV19; D gene: TRBD2; J gene: TRBJ2-7; CDR3 protein: CASSIEGGSDEQYF
V gene: TRBV19; D gene: .; J gene: TRBJ2-5; CDR3 protein: CASSTGNEGGTQYF
V gene: TRBV7-2; D gene: .; J gene: TRBJ2-7; CDR3 protein: CASSLASTVTYEQYF
V gene: TRBV27; D gene: .; J gene: TRBJ2-1; CDR3 protein: CASSLYAAHGKDEQFF
V gene: TRBV2; D gene: .; J gene: TRBJ2-7; CDR3 protein: CASRLEGAGEQYF
V gene: TRBV30; D gene: TRBD2; J gene: TRBJ2-7; CDR3 protein: CAWTSGIYEQYF
V gene: TRBV5-4; D gene: .; J gene: TRBJ2-4; CDR3 protein: CASSLPGARVAKNIQYF
V gene: TRBV7-9; D gene: TRBD1; J gene: TRBJ1-6; CDR3 protein: CASSSARQGLSYNSPLHF
V gene: TRBV5-6; D gene: TRBD1; J gene: TRBJ1-2; CDR3 protein: CASSSQGASYGYTF
V gene: TRBV5-6; D gene: TRBD1; J gene: TRBJ1-2; CDR3 protein: CASSLPGTGISYTF
V gene: TRBV9; D gene: .; J gene: TRBJ1-4; CDR3 protein: CASSPRPQSTNEKLFF
V gene: TRBV11-2; D gene: TRBD2; J gene: TRBJ2-1; CDR3 protein: CASSLVTAGSPGYNEQFF
V gene: TRBV29-1; D gene: TRBD2; J gene: TRBJ2-1; CDR3 protein: CSGHVREYDEQFF
V gene: TRBV13; D gene: .; J gene: TRBJ1-3; CDR3 protein: CASSSQGVGNTIYF
V gene: TRBV7-2; D gene: TRBD1; J gene: TRBJ1-2; CDR3 protein: CASSLEGTVTASSF
V gene: TRBV18; D gene: TRBD2; J gene: TRBJ2-2; CDR3 protein: CASSPPASGLLGELFF
V gene: TRBV6-2/TRBV6-3; D gene: .; J gene: TRBJ1-5; CDR3 protein: CASSERGRGNQPQHF
V gene: TRBV25-1; D gene: .; J gene: TRBJ1-1; CDR3 protein: CASSDRNTEAFF
V gene: TRBV19; D gene: .; J gene: TRBJ2-5; CDR3 protein: CASSIQGDEETQYF
V gene: TRBV5-6; D gene: .; J gene: TRBJ1-6; CDR3 protein: CASSLGRNNSPLHF
V gene: TRBV5-1; D gene: TRBD2; J gene: TRBJ2-5; CDR3 protein: CASSFSIAGLGETQYF
V gene: TRBV7-6; D gene: .; J gene: TRBJ2-7; CDR3 protein: CASSGGVSSYEQYF
V gene: TRBV19; D gene: .; J gene: TRBJ1-5; CDR3 protein: CASSRGGNQPQHF
V gene: TRBV4-3; D gene: .; J gene: TRBJ1-1; CDR3 protein: CASSQDRRGGAFF
V gene: TRBV28; D gene: TRBD1; J gene: TRBJ1-1; CDR3 protein: CASRFGGQGALAFF
V gene: TRBV7-2; D gene: .; J gene: TRBJ2-7; CDR3 protein: CASTPHRNFEQYF